These 20 T cell receptor beta chains came from one sample sequenced in a study of identical twins. TCRdb fed the 5' RACE reads into MiXCR, producing one record per CDR3 protein. The sample holds 400,000 to 550,000 distinct CDR3 sequences, roughly a fifth seen once. A further study also used this sample, focusing on T cells expressing NK-cell markers.

Sequenced material: CD4+ T cells sorted from blood. The origin of the receptors is a young woman in good health.

V is TRBV20-1 and J is TRBJ2-3, with a tentative D call TRBD2 (5 bases). CDR1 is DFQATT and CDR2 is SNEGSKA in the germline V gene (reference sequence). The length of the CDR3 is 11 residues. V lost 3 bases and J lost 6, with 7 bases in between. As DNA, the CDR3 is TGCAGTGCTAGGTCGGGGGATACGCAGTATTTT. Protein: CSARSGDTQYF.

There are a few counts of this clonotype. Mismatch with germline at one junction end may stem from a read error. The genes are TRBV20-1 and TRBJ2-7, with D tentatively TRBD2 (5 bases). This CDR3 is 12 amino acids long. Germline CDR1 is DFQATT and CDR2 is SNEGSKA (reference sequence). The CDR3, as DNA: TGCAATGCTAAGGTCGGGGCCTACGAGCAGTACTTC. It specifies CNAKVGAYEQYF.

This clonotype was observed a single time. A much larger clone differs from this one at a single base, so this may be a read error. The chain couples TRBV11-2 to TRBJ2-3, with 12 nucleotides matching TRBD2. The length of the CDR3 is 16 residues. The J segment lost 2 bases and the V segment lost 6 bases, leaving 6 bases of the junction unmatched. Germline V gene lookup returns CDR1 SGHAT and CDR2 FQNNGV. The CDR3 protein is CASREGLAGTTDTQYF. DNA for the CDR3: TGTGCCAGCAGGGAAGGACTAGCGGGAACCACAGATACGCAGTATTTT.

This rearrangement joins TRBV5-1 to TRBJ1-2; D possibly corresponds to TRBD1 (5 bases). V lost 4 bases to trimming and J lost 3 bases, with 13 bases between them. CDR3 length equals 14 residues. CDR1 and CDR2 from the germline V gene are SGHRS and YFSETQ. For the CDR3, the DNA is TGCGCCAGCAGCCCGGGTGGCAGGGACTATGGCTACACCTTC. It is translated as CASSPGGRDYGYTF.

The genes are TRBV7-9 and TRBJ1-1; D is possibly TRBD1 (6 bases). The CDR3 sequence is 13 residues long. V lost 8 bases, J lost 5 bases, and 15 bases lay in between. Germline loops: CDR1 SEHNR, CDR2 FQNEAQ (reference sequence). DNA of the CDR3: TGTGCCAGCGCTGGGCAGGGGATTACTGAAGCTTTCTTT. Amino acids: CASAGQGITEAFF.

In its sample, this clonotype was seen a few times. This sequence joins TRBV7-2 and TRBJ1-3; tentatively, D is TRBD1 (6 bases). The V and J ends lost 2 bases and 4 bases respectively, with 15 bases between them. The germline V gene has CDR1 SGHTA and CDR2 FQGNSA. This CDR3 has 16 amino acids. CDR3: CASSLLGGASGNTIYF. The CDR3 nucleotides read TGTGCCAGCAGCTTATTGGGGGGCGCGAGCGGAAACACCATATATTTT.

The sample holds a few counts of this clonotype. The chain recombines TRBV4-3 with TRBJ2-1; TRBD2 agrees at 8 bases. In germline, CDR1 is LGHNA, CDR2 YSLEER. V was pared by 0 bases and J by 5 bases, with 6 bases of the junction left unmatched. This CDR3 is 16 amino acids long. The CDR3 sequence: CASSQDGAGGNNEQFF. The CDR3 region has the DNA TGCGCCAGCAGCCAAGACGGCGCGGGAGGAAACAATGAGCAGTTCTTC.

V and J are TRBV20-1 and TRBJ2-7, with 16 bases that match TRBD2. Germline CDR1 reads DFQATT; CDR2 reads SNEGSKA (reference sequence). Germline trimming cut 6 bases from V and 0 bases from J; bases unmatched to any gene: 2. CDR3 length equals 15 residues. The CDR3 sequence: CSAGLAGGTSYEQYF. The CDR3, as DNA: TGCAGTGCGGGACTAGCGGGAGGGACCTCCTACGAGCAGTACTTC.

The genes are TRBV4-3 and TRBJ2-3; TRBD1 aligns across 9 bases. The germline CDR1 and CDR2 sequences are LGHNA and YSLEER. This CDR3 has 17 amino acids. V was pared by 0 bases and J by 6 bases, with 10 bases of the junction left unmatched. The CDR3 DNA reads as TGCGCCAGCAGCCAAGAAGCCGGACAGGGGCTACCTGATACGCAGTATTTT. Amino acids: CASSQEAGQGLPDTQYF.

This clonotype has more than one count but fewer than ten. The gene calls are TRBV18 and TRBJ1-4; D gene uncertain. Trimming pared 6 bases from V and 0 bases from J, leaving 5 bases between. This CDR3 has 13 amino acids. Germline-derived CDR1 and CDR2 are KGHSH and LQKENI. The CDR3 DNA follows: TGTGCCAGCTCGACGGCAACTAATGAAAAACTGTTTTTT. This sequence encodes CASSTATNEKLFF. The variable domain in full, completed from reference TRBV18 and TRBJ1-4, reads NAGVMQNPRHLVRRRGQEARLRCSPMKGHSHVYWYRQLPEEGLKFMVYLQKENIIDESGMPKERFSAEFPKEGPSILRIQQVVRGDSAAYFCASSTATNEKLFFGSGTQLSVL.

This clonotype turned up a few times. This sequence joins TRBV7-9 and TRBJ2-1; D gene unclear. V was shortened by 7 bases and J by 15 bases, with 25 bases between the two germline ends. Germline-derived CDR1 and CDR2 are SEHNR and FQNEAQ (reference sequence). This CDR3 contains 14 residues. CDR3 nucleotides: TGTGCCAGCACTTTGGGCCTTACTTCAAACCCCCCGTTCTTC. The encoded protein is CASTLGLTSNPPFF. Full variable domain (outside the CDR3, taken from reference TRBV7-9 and TRBJ2-1): DTGVSQNPRHKITKRGQNVTFRCDPISEHNRLYWYRQTLGQGPEFLTYFQNEAQLEKSRLLSDRFSAERPKGSFSTLEIQRTEQGDSAMYLCASTLGLTSNPPFFGPGTRLTVL.

This clonotype was observed a handful of times. The rearrangement joins TRBV20-1 to TRBJ2-2; D is undetermined. Germline lookup yields CDR1 DFQATT and CDR2 SNEGSKA (reference sequence). This CDR3 contains 13 residues. Between the trimmed V and J ends, which lost 4 bases and 4 bases, there was a span of 10 bases. The CDR3: CSATRSGTGELFF. The CDR3 DNA reads as TGCAGTGCTACCAGGTCTGGCACCGGGGAGCTGTTTTTT.

Only a few counts were recorded for this clonotype. The chain has TRBV29-1 and TRBJ2-7, with D perhaps TRBD1 (5 bases). V gave up 0 bases and J gave up 0 bases, with 12 bases separating them. The CDR3 has 15 residues. CDR1 is SQVTM and CDR2 is ANQGSEA in the germline V gene. The CDR3, as DNA: TGCAGCGTTGAAGATCCGACAGCGAGCTCCTACGAGCAGTACTTC. Encoded protein: CSVEDPTASSYEQYF.

The chain couples TRBV2 to TRBJ2-3; weak D call: TRBD2 (5 bases). Germline assignment: CDR1 SNHLY and CDR2 FYNNEI. Trimming cost V 4 bases and J 5 bases, with 13 bases left between them. The CDR3 runs 14 residues. This CDR3 is CASSGEGRVDTQYF. The CDR3, as DNA: TGTGCCAGCAGTGGTGAGGGTAGAGTAGATACGCAGTATTTT.

J is TRBJ1-5 and V is TRBV12-3 or TRBV12-4, with TRBD1 identical over 11 bases. Trimming took 1 base from V and 7 from J; bases not matched to a gene: 3. The CDR3 sequence is 15 residues long. Here the CDR3 reads CASSLGGQGEQPQHF. CDR3 in DNA: TGTGCCAGCAGTTTAGGGGGACAGGGGGAACAGCCCCAGCATTTT.

The chain links TRBV10-2 to TRBJ2-1; TRBD2 matches at 8 bases. This CDR3 comprises 15 residues. Germline CDR1 reads WSHSY; CDR2 reads SAAADI. J lost 0 bases, V lost 7 bases, and 5 bases had no gene match. Written as DNA, the CDR3 is TGCGCCAGCAAAAGCGGGAGCGGCTCCTACAATGAGCAGTTCTTC. This translates into CASKSGSGSYNEQFF.

This chain uses TRBV5-1 with TRBJ2-2; 9 bases are shared with TRBD1. The CDR3 runs 15 residues. V trimming: 7 bases; J trimming: 1 base; junction bases outside the gene matches: 5. The germline CDR1 and CDR2 sequences are SGHRS and YFSETQ. For the CDR3, the DNA is TGCGCCAGCGCACCGGGACAGGGGAACACCGGGGAGCTGTTTTTT. Translated: CASAPGQGNTGELFF.

This clonotype has just a few counts. The chain carries TRBV28 and TRBJ2-3; 10 nucleotides align to TRBD1. Trimming took 3 bases from V and 15 from J; bases not matched to a gene: 3. In germline, CDR1 is MDHEN, CDR2 SYDVKM. The CDR3 contains 11 residues. The DNA for the CDR3 is TGTGCCAGCAGTTTGGGGACAGGGGAATATTTT. Translation: CASSLGTGEYF. Variable domain in full (rest from reference TRBV28 and TRBJ2-3): DVKVTQSSRYLVKRTGEKVFLECVQDMDHENMFWYRQDPGLGLRLIYFSYDVKMKEKGDIPEGYSVSREKKERFSLILESASTNQTSMYLCASSLGTGEYFGPGTRLTVL.

The genes are TRBV29-1 and TRBJ2-7; 12 bases agree with TRBD1. This CDR3 is built from 14 residues. Germline V gene lookup returns CDR1 SQVTM and CDR2 ANQGSEA. After removal of 4 bases from V and 6 bases from J, the junction contained 7 bases not matched to a gene. The DNA for the CDR3 is TGCAGCGTTGCCGCCGGGACAGGGGGCCTCGAGCAGTACTTC. This encodes CSVAAGTGGLEQYF.

This clonotype was detected a few times. The V call is TRBV20-1, the J call TRBJ2-3; 7 nucleotides agree with TRBD2. The CDR3 is made up of 13 amino acids. Unmatched junction bases numbered 8, after V lost 7 bases and J lost 4 bases. Germline CDR1 DFQATT, CDR2 SNEGSKA (reference sequence). CDR3 bases: TGCAGTGGGCGGGGGAGCGGGGCAGATACGCAGTATTTT. It translates to CSGRGSGADTQYF.